This T cell receptor beta chain comes out of a study of T cell changes during pregnancy in multiple sclerosis. Between the trimmed V and J ends, which lost 5 bases and 7 bases, there was a span of 17 bases. Germline-derived CDR1 and CDR2 are GTSNPN and SVGIG (reference sequence). This CDR3 contains 13 residues. Assay: immunoSEQ multiplex PCR; the TCRdb copy retains only in-frame clones and omits some. This sample has some 69,000 clones; roughly 88% occur once, and the top ten carry 2% to 2.5%. The sequenced sample was peripheral blood, obtained in the second trimester of pregnancy. This chain links TRBV30 with TRBJ1-2, with D maybe TRBD1 (5 bases). The TCR originated in a female donor in good health, enrolled as a control in a pregnancy study. The CDR3 region has the DNA TGTGCCTGGGGGACGGGGGTTTTAAGTGGCTACACCTTC. Amino acid sequence: CAWGTGVLSGYTF.